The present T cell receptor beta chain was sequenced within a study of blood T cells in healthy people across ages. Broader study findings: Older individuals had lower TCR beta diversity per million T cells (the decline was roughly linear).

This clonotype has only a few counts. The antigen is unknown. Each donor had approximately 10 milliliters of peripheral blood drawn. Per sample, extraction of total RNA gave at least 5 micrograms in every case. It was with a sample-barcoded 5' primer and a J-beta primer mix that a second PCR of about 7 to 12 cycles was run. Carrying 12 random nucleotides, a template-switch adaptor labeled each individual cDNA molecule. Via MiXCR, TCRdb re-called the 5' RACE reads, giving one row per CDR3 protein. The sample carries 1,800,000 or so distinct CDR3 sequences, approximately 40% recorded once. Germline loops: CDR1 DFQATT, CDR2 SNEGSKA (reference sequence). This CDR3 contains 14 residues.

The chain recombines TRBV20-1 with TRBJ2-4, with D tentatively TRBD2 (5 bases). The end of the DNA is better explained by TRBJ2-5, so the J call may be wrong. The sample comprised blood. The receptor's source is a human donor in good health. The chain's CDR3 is CSARETTGVETQYF. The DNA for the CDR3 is TGCAGTGCTAGAGAGACTACCGGGGTGGAGACCCAGTACTTC.